The 32 T cell receptor beta chains below all came from one sample that was sequenced in a study of CD8+ T cells in alopecia areata. Extraction and reverse transcription of RNA yielded cDNA as the sequencing template. Measured with immunoSEQ multiplex PCR; TCRdb has only the in-frame clones, and not every one. The sample has roughly 7,500 clones; approximately 70% are singletons. From alopecia areata patients, lesional scalp punch biopsies and peripheral blood were collected. Sample: skin, taken at week 0. The receptors here all came from a human donor with alopecia areata.

V is TRBV6-1 and J is TRBJ1-1, with a tentative D call TRBD1 (5 bases). The CDR3 sequence is 14 residues long. Trimming removed 4 bases at V and 11 bases at J, with 20 bases between. Germline CDR1 reads MNHNS; CDR2 reads SASEGT. The CDR3 loop reads CASSGDGARTKAFF. The CDR3 region has the DNA TGTGCCAGCAGTGGAGACGGGGCCAGGACGAAGGCTTTCTTT.

The CDR3 nucleotides are TGTGCCAGCAGCGTATACATGAACACTGAAGCTTTCTTT. Translation: CASSVYMNTEAFF. The rearrangement joins TRBV9 to TRBJ1-1; no firm D call. This CDR3 comprises 13 residues. V dropped 1 base and J dropped 0 bases, with 4 bases sitting between them. From germline, CDR1 is SGDLS and CDR2 YYNGEE.

This clone was found once. The chain links TRBV4-3 to TRBJ2-3; maybe TRBD1 (5 bases). V lost 1 base and J lost 6, with 14 bases in between. Germline V gives CDR1 LGHNA, CDR2 YSLEER. CDR3 length equals 15 residues. The CDR3 DNA follows: TGCGCCAGCAGCCAAGTGGGGCCGCAAACGGATACGCAGTATTTT. Protein: CASSQVGPQTDTQYF.

The chain has TRBV5-5 and TRBJ2-5; D not certain. This CDR3 is built from 13 residues. Per germline, CDR1 SGHKS and CDR2 YYEKEE (reference sequence). The V and J ends lost 4 bases and 8 bases respectively, with 15 bases between them. CDR3 in amino acids: CASSADLTGTQYF. CDR3 nucleotide sequence: TGTGCCAGCAGCGCGGACCTCACTGGCACCCAGTACTTC.

V is TRBV7-9 and J is TRBJ2-1; 9 bases are a match to TRBD2. The CDR3 has 16 amino acids. CDR1 and CDR2 from the germline V gene are SEHNR and FQNEAQ (reference sequence). With 6 bases clipped from V and 3 bases from J, the junction kept 9 bases outside the gene matches. The CDR3 DNA follows: TGTGCCAGCAGACCGCTAGCGGGGAGACTCTACAATGAGCAGTTCTTC. Translated, it gives CASRPLAGRLYNEQFF.

V usage is TRBV30 and J usage is TRBJ2-1, with D hard to call. CDR1 GTSNPN and CDR2 SVGIG come from the germline V gene (reference sequence). The CDR3 sequence is 12 residues long. Between the trimmed V and J ends, which lost 2 bases and 9 bases, there was a span of 11 bases. CDR3 coding DNA: TGTGCCTGGAGTCCTCCGCAGAGTGAGCAGTTCTTC. Translating it yields CAWSPPQSEQFF. Using reference TRBV30 and TRBJ2-1 for the parts outside the CDR3, the full variable domain is SQTIHQWPATLVQPVGSPLSLECTVEGTSNPNLYWYRQAAGRGLQLLFYSVGIGQISSEVPQNLSASRPQDRQFILSSKKLLLSDSGFYLCAWSPPQSEQFFGPGTRLTVL.

By sample fraction, this clone is large. In DNA form, the CDR3 reads TGTGCCAGCAGCTTGAGGGACAGGGGGCCCTACGAGCAGTACTTC. It specifies CASSLRDRGPYEQYF. This chain connects TRBV5-6 to TRBJ2-7; 12 nucleotides line up with TRBD1. Germline trimming cut 1 base from V and 2 bases from J; bases unmatched to any gene: 1. This CDR3 has 15 amino acids. CDR1 and CDR2 from the germline V gene are SGHDT and YYEEEE.

This clone came up a few times. The chain joins TRBV9 to TRBJ2-1, with D possibly being TRBD1 (6 bases). With 4 bases removed from V and 2 bases from J, the gap between germline ends came to 13 bases. The length of the CDR3 is 15 residues. Germline V gene sequence: CDR1 SGDLS, CDR2 YYNGEE. CDR3 protein: CASSPRDTTYNEQFF. The CDR3 region has the DNA TGTGCCAGCAGCCCCCGGGACACAACCTACAATGAGCAGTTCTTC.

The V call is TRBV12-5, the J call TRBJ2-2; D unclear. The V and J ends lost 5 bases and 2 bases respectively, with 6 bases between them. The germline V gene encodes CDR1 LGHNT and CDR2 FRNRAP. This CDR3 has 13 residues. This chain's CDR3 is CASGIDNTGELFF. Written as DNA, the CDR3 is TGTGCTAGTGGTATTGATAACACCGGGGAGCTGTTTTTT. Complete variable domain (other parts from reference TRBV12-5 and TRBJ2-2): DARVTQTPRHKVTEMGQEVTMRCQPILGHNTVFWYRQTMMQGLELLAYFRNRAPLDDSGMPKDRFSAEMPDATLATLKIQPSEPRDSAVYFCASGIDNTGELFFGEGSRLTVL.

The gene calls are TRBV6-1 and TRBJ1-6, with D uncertain. The CDR3 has 15 residues. V lost 1 base and J 5 bases, leaving 9 bases between the germline ends. CDR1 is MNHNS and CDR2 is SASEGT in the germline V gene. Here the CDR3 reads CASSEGARNNSPLHF. In nucleotides, the CDR3 is TGTGCCAGCAGTGAAGGAGCACGGAATAATTCACCCCTCCACTTT.

The rearrangement joins TRBV7-9 to TRBJ1-4; 7 bases agree with TRBD1. The ends lost 6 bases at V and 8 bases at J; junction bases unmatched: 9. This CDR3 is built from 14 residues. Germline CDR1 SEHNR, CDR2 FQNEAQ (reference sequence). The CDR3 spells CASRRQGRAEKLFF. The CDR3 nucleotides read TGTGCCAGCAGACGACAGGGAAGGGCAGAAAAACTGTTTTTT. The full variable domain, in which reference TRBV7-9 and TRBJ1-4 provide the parts outside the CDR3, is DTGVSQNPRHKITKRGQNVTFRCDPISEHNRLYWYRQTLGQGPEFLTYFQNEAQLEKSRLLSDRFSAERPKGSFSTLEIQRTEQGDSAMYLCASRRQGRAEKLFFGSGTQLSVL.

The V gene is TRBV7-2, the J gene TRBJ2-1; D is possibly TRBD1 or TRBD2 (5 bases each). V gave up 3 bases and J gave up 5 bases, with 11 bases separating them. Germline V gene data show CDR1 as SGHTA and CDR2 as FQGNSA. This CDR3 comprises 14 residues. This CDR3 reads CASSFRAGDNEQFF. CDR3 in DNA: TGTGCCAGCAGCTTCAGGGCCGGGGACAATGAGCAGTTCTTC.

The genes are TRBV29-1 and TRBJ1-2; D gene uncertain. CDR3 length: 12 residues. Germline V gene data show CDR1 as SQVTM and CDR2 as ANQGSEA. V was cut by 6 bases and J by 2 bases, with 10 bases left in between. As DNA, the CDR3 is TGCAGCGTGCCCCTGCCGAACTATGGCTACACCTTC. Its translation is CSVPLPNYGYTF.

This rearrangement joins TRBV7-2 to TRBJ1-6; D might be TRBD1 (5 bases). V lost 3 bases, J lost 0 bases, and 12 bases lay in between. The CDR3 covers 17 residues. The germline gives CDR1 SGHTA, CDR2 FQGNSA. CDR3 sequence (DNA): TGTGCCAGCAGCTTGGGGGTTCTAAGCTCCTATAATTCACCCCTCCACTTT. As protein: CASSLGVLSSYNSPLHF. The full variable domain, its missing parts supplied by reference TRBV7-2 and TRBJ1-6, is GAGVSQSPSNKVTEKGKDVELRCDPISGHTALYWYRQSLGQGLEFLIYFQGNSAPDKSGLPSDRFSAERTGGSVSTLTIQRTQQEDSAVYLCASSLGVLSSYNSPLHFGNGTRLTVT.

V usage is TRBV7-8 and J usage is TRBJ2-7, with D possibly being TRBD2 (6 bases). This CDR3 has 16 residues. V shed 0 bases and J shed 6 bases, with 18 bases lying between them. CDR1 and CDR2 (germline): SGHVS, FQNEAQ. The chain's CDR3 is CASSLASTAGSSEQYF. CDR3 DNA: TGTGCCAGCAGCTTAGCGTCGACGGCGGGGAGCAGCGAGCAGTACTTC.

There are a few counts of this clone. The chain couples TRBV7-9 to TRBJ2-7; D is possibly TRBD1 or TRBD2 (5 bases each). Trimming removed 6 bases from V and 0 bases from J, with 15 bases in between. This CDR3 contains 15 residues. CDR1 SEHNR and CDR2 FQNEAQ come from the germline V gene (reference sequence). DNA for the CDR3: TGTGCCAGCAGGCTAGATGGGACCTACTCCTACGAGCAGTACTTC. This translates into CASRLDGTYSYEQYF.

In this sample, this clone turned up a few times. The chain employs TRBV29-1 and TRBJ1-2; D remains ambiguous. CDR1 SQVTM and CDR2 ANQGSEA come from the germline V gene. The CDR3 totals 12 residues. Trimming pared 5 bases from V and 2 bases from J, leaving 9 bases between. CDR3 nucleotide sequence: TGCAGCGTTAGGTCACCCAACTATGGCTACACCTTC. Translation: CSVRSPNYGYTF.

The rearrangement joins TRBV6-1 to TRBJ2-7, with 8 bases identical to TRBD1. The V and J ends lost 9 bases and 2 bases, in that order; junction bases with no gene match: 6. This CDR3 region has 13 residues. CDR1 and CDR2 (germline): MNHNS, SASEGT. CDR3 sequence reads: CASNRDRTYEQYF. CDR3 in DNA: TGTGCCAGTAACCGGGACAGGACCTACGAGCAGTACTTC.

This clone was counted a few times. The chain links TRBV29-1 to TRBJ1-2, with D possibly matching TRBD1 (5 bases). The CDR3 length is 11 residues. The V gene lost 5 bases and the J gene lost 8 bases, with 12 bases spanning the gap. Germline assignment: CDR1 SQVTM and CDR2 ANQGSEA. The CDR3 reads CSVWTGGGYTF. The CDR3 DNA is TGCAGCGTTTGGACTGGGGGAGGCTACACCTTC.

The rearrangement joins TRBV6-5 to TRBJ1-2; no clear D. CDR3 size: 14 residues. Per the germline V gene, CDR1 is MNHEY and CDR2 is SVGAGI. Deletions cut 5 bases from V and 4 bases from J, with 14 bases between. The CDR3, as DNA: TGTGCCAGCAGTACGCCGGGAACCCGCTATGGCTACACCTTC. It translates to CASSTPGTRYGYTF.

The gene calls are TRBV29-1 and TRBJ1-2; 7 bases line up with TRBD1. Germline CDR1 SQVTM, CDR2 ANQGSEA. Trimming removed 7 bases from V and 0 bases from J; junction bases left unmatched: 5. There are 13 residues in the CDR3. The CDR3 reads CSGVDRTNYGYTF. The CDR3, as DNA: TGCAGCGGGGTGGACAGGACTAACTATGGCTACACCTTC.

Of note for this clone: At the DNA level, this CDR3 is encoded by other sequences in the same sample as well. The chain has TRBV7-9 and TRBJ2-1; 11 positions agree with TRBD2. Germline values: CDR1 SEHNR, CDR2 FQNEAQ (reference sequence). The CDR3 runs to 15 residues. V shed 5 bases and J 4 bases; nucleotides not matched to a gene: 4. Written as DNA, the CDR3 is TGTGCCAGCAGCGACCGACTAGCGGGGTACAATGAGCAGTTCTTC. It translates to CASSDRLAGYNEQFF.

The J gene is TRBJ2-1, the V gene TRBV6-1, with 9 nucleotides matching TRBD2. Per the germline V gene, CDR1 is MNHNS and CDR2 is SASEGT. J was trimmed by 13 bases and V by 5 bases; bases with no gene match: 15. CDR3 length: 15 amino acids. The CDR3 spells CASSPRSGGQQGQFF. The DNA of the CDR3 is TGTGCCAGCAGTCCGAGGAGCGGGGGGCAACAGGGACAGTTCTTC.

The chain recombines TRBV19 with TRBJ2-6, with 9 bases identical to TRBD1. This CDR3 contains 17 residues. Germline loops: CDR1 LNHDA, CDR2 SQIVND (reference sequence). V was clipped by 10 bases and J by 0 bases; unmatched bases: 10. CDR3 DNA sequence: TGTGCCATCCTCCCGGGACAGGGCCCCTCTGGGGCCAACGTCCTGACTTTC. Translated: CAILPGQGPSGANVLTF.

This rearrangement joins TRBV28 to TRBJ2-1, with 13 bases identical to TRBD2. The CDR3 runs to 18 residues. The germline V gene encodes CDR1 MDHEN and CDR2 SYDVKM. The junction had 13 bases not matched to a gene; V was cut back by 5 bases and J by 6 bases. This chain's CDR3 is CASSGTSGGVSYPNEQFF. The CDR3 DNA is TGTGCCAGCAGTGGCACTAGCGGGGGGGTCTCATATCCCAATGAGCAGTTCTTC.

The chain carries TRBV4-1 and TRBJ2-1; D gene unclear. Germline values: CDR1 MGHRA, CDR2 YSYEKL. V was trimmed by 0 bases and J by 0 bases, leaving 12 bases between them. The length of the CDR3 is 17 residues. The CDR3 reads CASSQDPVGSSYNEQFF. CDR3 DNA sequence: TGCGCCAGCAGCCAAGATCCGGTGGGAAGCTCCTACAATGAGCAGTTCTTC.

The rearrangement uses TRBV27 and TRBJ2-6; D gene unclear. Germline loops: CDR1 MNHEY, CDR2 SMNVEV (reference sequence). This CDR3 is 15 amino acids long. The V end lost 3 bases, the J end lost 0 bases, and 6 bases lay between the germline ends. Here the CDR3 reads CASSFIGSGANVLTF. The CDR3 DNA sequence: TGTGCCAGCAGTTTTATAGGCTCTGGGGCCAACGTCCTGACTTTC.

CDR3 in DNA: TGCAGTGCTCCAGGGGGCTGGGAGCAGTTCTTC. It codes for CSAPGGWEQFF. The chain joins TRBV20-1 to TRBJ2-1; 8 bases fit TRBD1. Germline-derived CDR1 and CDR2 are DFQATT and SNEGSKA (reference sequence). The CDR3 contains 11 residues. Trimming removed 5 bases from V and 10 bases from J; junction bases left unmatched: 4.

This chain uses TRBV2 with TRBJ2-7; the D is unclear. CDR1 SNHLY and CDR2 FYNNEI come from the germline V gene. The CDR3 sequence is 14 residues long. The V gene lost 5 bases and the J gene lost 1 base, with 12 bases spanning the gap. The CDR3 reads CASSQPRRSYEQYF. The CDR3 region has the DNA TGTGCCAGCAGTCAACCCCGACGTTCCTACGAGCAGTACTTC.

The rearrangement uses TRBV7-8 and TRBJ2-7; D may be TRBD1 (6 bases). The CDR3 has 14 amino acids. Trimming cost V 0 bases and J 9 bases, with 15 bases left between them. Germline CDR1 is SGHVS and CDR2 is FQNEAQ. The CDR3 DNA follows: TGTGCCAGCAGCTTAGCGCTCCAGACAGGAGCGCAGTACTTC. Translated, it gives CASSLALQTGAQYF.

The V and J genes are TRBV5-1 and TRBJ1-1; 8 bases map to TRBD1. The CDR3 is made up of 13 amino acids. V shed 2 bases, J shed 5 bases, and the junction held 2 bases outside the gene matches. Germline V lookup: CDR1 SGHRS, CDR2 YFSETQ. The CDR3 reads CASSFDRGTEAFF. CDR3 sequence (DNA): TGCGCCAGCAGCTTTGACAGGGGAACTGAAGCTTTCTTT.

CDR3 in DNA: TGCAGCGTTGCCCCTAGCGGGGGGGTGAATGAGCAGTTCTTC. It is translated as CSVAPSGGVNEQFF. This chain links TRBV29-1 with TRBJ2-1; 12 bases align to TRBD2. The CDR3 is 14 amino acids. The V gene end was trimmed by 4 bases and the J gene end by 7 bases; junction bases not matched to a gene: 5. Germline values: CDR1 SQVTM, CDR2 ANQGSEA.